This paragraph reports one T cell receptor (beta chain). The germline CDR1 and CDR2 sequences are SGHTA and FQGNSA. With V trimmed by 3 bases and J by 3 bases, 7 bases remained unmatched. This CDR3 is 16 amino acids long. Sequencing used immunoSEQ multiplex PCR; TCRdb keeps in-frame clones, though not all of them. The table lists about 130,000 clones, 70% to 90% of them singletons. The data are from a study of blood T cell repertoires in COVID-19. Overall study: The United States, Italy and Spain were the sources of the acute and convalescent COVID-19 samples.

The gene calls are TRBV7-2 and TRBJ2-3, with 9 bases lining up with TRBD2. The sequence came from a woman of 80 years or more with acute or convalescent COVID-19. Sequencing used peripheral blood. For the CDR3, the DNA is TGTGCCAGCAGCTTTGCGGGGGGGCCGATTACAGATACGCAGTATTTT. Translation gives CASSFAGGPITDTQYF.